The 27 T cell receptor beta chains below were found in one sample sequenced in a study of beta chain features in type 1 diabetes. Reverse transcribing all isolated RNA meant expressed TCRB transcripts were sequenced. Libraries were prepared by immunoSEQ multiplex PCR; TCRdb keeps only in-frame clonotypes and omits some of them. The repertoire holds 300,000 to 400,000 clones, with approximately 8.2% as singletons. Sequencing input: central memory CD4+ T cells from blood. The receptors shown here come from a woman between 18 and 29 years old in good health.

The sample holds a few counts of this clone. The V and J genes are TRBV18 and TRBJ2-3, with D maybe TRBD1 (5 bases). Germline-derived CDR1 and CDR2 are KGHSH and LQKENI. The ends were cut back, 2 bases at V and 3 bases at J, with 9 bases in the middle. The CDR3 runs to 14 residues. The CDR3: CASSPGAQTDTQYF. CDR3 sequence (DNA): TGTGCCAGCTCACCAGGGGCCCAAACAGATACGCAGTATTTT.

This clone was observed a few times. Distinct nucleotide sequences in the sample also encode this CDR3. In DNA form, the CDR3 reads TGTGCCAGCAGCTTAAGAGGCACGACTAATGAAAAACTGTTTTTT. Its protein product is CASSLRGTTNEKLFF. This chain joins TRBV7-2 and TRBJ1-4; no definite D call. CDR3 length: 15 amino acids. Germline V gene lookup returns CDR1 SGHTA and CDR2 FQGNSA. V was cut by 2 bases and J by 2 bases, with 9 bases left in between.

This clone has more than one count but fewer than ten. The rearrangement uses TRBV25-1 and TRBJ2-5; TRBD2 aligns across 14 bases. The CDR3 runs 16 residues. Germline CDR1 and CDR2: MGHDK and SYGVNS. J lost 5 bases, V lost 3 bases, and 5 bases had no gene match. CDR3 protein: CASSDPGLAGVETQYF. In DNA form, the CDR3 reads TGTGCCAGCAGTGATCCGGGACTAGCGGGGGTTGAGACCCAGTACTTC.

The chain has TRBV27 and TRBJ2-3; D unclear. Trimming shortened V by 10 bases and J by 2 bases, and 13 bases separated the two germline ends. Germline V gene sequence: CDR1 MNHEY, CDR2 SMNVEV (reference sequence). This CDR3 contains 13 residues. CDR3 in DNA: TGTGCCACCCACCGGACCGACACAGATACGCAGTATTTT. Amino acid sequence: CATHRTDTDTQYF.

V is TRBV7-2 and J is TRBJ2-1, with a weak D call TRBD2 (7 bases). V lost 4 bases and J lost 12, with 19 bases in between. Per germline, CDR1 SGHTA and CDR2 FQGNSA. The CDR3 is made up of 14 amino acids. The CDR3 sequence is CASSSKSGRGGQFF. The CDR3 DNA follows: TGTGCCAGCAGCTCTAAGTCCGGAAGGGGGGGGCAGTTCTTC. Full variable domain (outside the CDR3, taken from reference TRBV7-2 and TRBJ2-1): GAGVSQSPSNKVTEKGKDVELRCDPISGHTALYWYRQSLGQGLEFLIYFQGNSAPDKSGLPSDRFSAERTGGSVSTLTIQRTQQEDSAVYLCASSSKSGRGGQFFGPGTRLTVL.

This clone was detected many times. The gene calls are TRBV5-1 and TRBJ2-7; D is possibly TRBD1 (5 bases). Germline V lookup: CDR1 SGHRS, CDR2 YFSETQ. This CDR3 contains 14 residues. V was pared by 4 bases and J by 1 base, with 12 bases between. Written as DNA, the CDR3 is TGCGCCAGCAGCCCCGACAGTTTATCCTACGAGCAGTACTTC. This sequence encodes CASSPDSLSYEQYF.

CDR3 nucleotide sequence: TGTGCCACAGCCCCCTTGGGGTGGACAGATACGCAGTATTTT. Translated: CATAPLGWTDTQYF. The rearrangement links TRBV2 to TRBJ2-3, with D hard to call. CDR3 length: 14 residues. Germline V gives CDR1 SNHLY, CDR2 FYNNEI. Trimming cost V 10 bases and J 3 bases, with 17 bases left between them.

V is TRBV5-4 and J is TRBJ2-1; 8 bases are shared with TRBD1. The CDR3 sequence is 14 residues long. J was trimmed by 3 bases and V by 3 bases; bases with no gene match: 2. Germline values: CDR1 SGHNT, CDR2 YYREEE (reference sequence). The CDR3 loop reads CASSSGTGYNEQFF. The CDR3 coding sequence is TGTGCCAGCAGCTCCGGGACAGGCTACAATGAGCAGTTCTTC.

This clone was seen many times. V gene TRBV7-9 combines with J gene TRBJ2-5, with D possibly being TRBD2 (6 bases). The V gene's germline CDR1 is SEHNR and CDR2 FQNEAQ (reference sequence). Deletions cut 5 bases from V and 2 bases from J, with 15 bases between. CDR3 length: 15 residues. The CDR3 reads CASSPLLAVQETQYF. CDR3 DNA sequence: TGTGCCAGCAGCCCCCTTTTAGCGGTACAAGAGACCCAGTACTTC.

The table lists this clone with many counts. This chain joins TRBV14 and TRBJ2-1, with unresolved D. V dropped 4 bases and J dropped 7 bases, with 8 bases sitting between them. Germline V gives CDR1 SGHDN, CDR2 FVKESK. The CDR3 has 12 amino acids. In DNA form, the CDR3 reads TGTGCCAGCAGCCTCGGGTGGAATGAGCAGTTCTTC. It is translated as CASSLGWNEQFF.

The rearrangement uses TRBV7-2 and TRBJ2-5; 7 bases are a match to TRBD2. The germline gives CDR1 SGHTA, CDR2 FQGNSA. The CDR3 sequence is 15 residues long. The trim removed 4 bases at V and 5 bases at J, leaving 10 bases unmatched. In nucleotides, the CDR3 is TGTGCCAGCAGCTCAAACGGACATAGCGGGGAGACCCAGTACTTC. It translates to CASSSNGHSGETQYF.

This clone was detected only a few times. The V call is TRBV5-1, the J call TRBJ1-5; 9 bases fit TRBD1. This CDR3 spans 17 amino acids. Germline CDR1 and CDR2: SGHRS and YFSETQ. The V gene end was trimmed by 2 bases and the J gene end by 2 bases; junction bases not matched to a gene: 8. The CDR3 DNA follows: TGCGCCAGCAGCTTATTACCCCGGGACAGGGGCAATCAGCCCCAGCATTTT. This sequence encodes CASSLLPRDRGNQPQHF.

Concerning this clone itself: Other DNA sequences in the same sample also yield this CDR3. The chain uses TRBV5-1 and TRBJ2-2; D might be TRBD2 (6 bases). This CDR3 comprises 14 residues. Germline V gene data show CDR1 as SGHRS and CDR2 as YFSETQ. Trimming removed 0 bases at V and 4 bases at J, with 7 bases between. The CDR3 DNA follows: TGCGCCAGCAGCTTGGGGCGGGGCACCGGGGAGCTGTTTTTT. It specifies CASSLGRGTGELFF.

This clone has ten or more counts. The gene calls are TRBV10-3 and TRBJ2-7; TRBD2 is a possible D gene (5 bases). Germline V gene data show CDR1 as ENHRY and CDR2 as SYGVKD. The CDR3 is made up of 9 amino acids. V lost 8 bases and J lost 6, with 5 bases in between. CDR3 sequence reads: CAIGSEQYF. In nucleotides, the CDR3 is TGTGCCATCGGGAGCGAGCAGTACTTC.

V gene TRBV6-5 combines with J gene TRBJ2-7, with 10 bases that match TRBD1. V lost 6 bases and J lost 7; bases outside the gene matches: 6. The germline V gene has CDR1 MNHEY and CDR2 SVGAGI. This CDR3 has 13 residues. The CDR3 reads CASRTDRGHEQYF. The DNA of the CDR3 is TGTGCCAGCAGAACCGACAGGGGGCATGAGCAGTACTTC.

This clone appeared a few times. The sample carries other DNA sequences with the same CDR3. The chain joins TRBV7-2 to TRBJ1-1; 8 bases match TRBD1. Germline assignment: CDR1 SGHTA and CDR2 FQGNSA. The CDR3 loop spans 14 amino acids. V was pared by 4 bases and J by 1 base, with 2 bases of the junction left unmatched. The CDR3 bases are TGTGCCAGCAGCTCACAGGGGGGGAACACTGAAGCTTTCTTT. It specifies CASSSQGGNTEAFF.

The chain combines TRBV5-4 with TRBJ2-3, with TRBD1 as a possible D gene (6 bases). CDR1 and CDR2 from the germline V gene are SGHNT and YYREEE (reference sequence). Trimming pared 7 bases from V and 7 bases from J, leaving 25 bases between. This CDR3 has 16 amino acids. The CDR3 sequence is CASSSDPQGESNTQYF. The CDR3 nucleotides read TGTGCCAGCTCGTCCGATCCACAGGGAGAAAGTAATACGCAGTATTTT.

This clone was observed at least ten times. The chain uses TRBV4-2 and TRBJ2-7; 10 bases agree with TRBD1. The CDR3 is 14 residues long. V was pared by 5 bases and J by 2 bases, with 3 bases of the junction left unmatched. Germline CDR1 and CDR2: LGHNA and YNFKEQ. The CDR3 protein is CASSRGQGTYEQYF. The CDR3 nucleotides read TGTGCCAGCAGCAGGGGACAGGGGACCTACGAGCAGTACTTC.

This clone came up a few times. The V and J genes are TRBV11-2 and TRBJ2-1, with D perhaps matching TRBD1 (6 bases). Trimming removed 5 bases from V and 5 bases from J, with 10 bases in between. CDR3 length: 13 amino acids. Germline V gene lookup returns CDR1 SGHAT and CDR2 FQNNGV. The chain's CDR3 is CASSRTVDNEQFF. Here the CDR3 DNA reads TGTGCCAGCAGCCGGACAGTAGACAATGAGCAGTTCTTC.

This clone appeared a few times. CDR3 bases: TGTGCCAGCAGCCGGGACAGGGGAGAGGCTTTCTTT. Translated, it gives CASSRDRGEAFF. This chain joins TRBV5-6 and TRBJ1-1; TRBD1 matches 10 bases. CDR1 is SGHDT and CDR2 is YYEEEE in the germline V gene. Trimming removed 4 bases from V and 11 bases from J; junction bases left unmatched: 5. The CDR3 sequence is 12 residues long.

This clone was found a few times. The rearrangement uses TRBV28 and TRBJ2-7; 9 bases fit TRBD2. The CDR3 extends over 15 amino acids. Germline V lookup: CDR1 MDHEN, CDR2 SYDVKM. Trimming at V came to 6 bases and at J to 3 bases, leaving 9 bases not matched to a gene. The chain's CDR3 is CASSPRGAGGYEQYF. The CDR3 DNA is TGTGCCAGCAGCCCCCGAGGAGCGGGGGGCTACGAGCAGTACTTC.

The chain joins TRBV5-6 to TRBJ2-5, with D hard to call. Germline V CDR1 and CDR2: SGHDT, YYEEEE. This CDR3 comprises 14 residues. The germline V and J ends were trimmed by 2 bases and 5 bases, with 13 bases remaining between them. This CDR3 reads CASSFLGQGETQYF. The DNA of the CDR3 is TGTGCCAGCAGCTTCCTCGGCCAAGGGGAGACCCAGTACTTC. Full variable domain (rest looked up from reference TRBV5-6 and TRBJ2-5): DAGVTQSPTHLIKTRGQQVTLRCSPKSGHDTVSWYQQALGQGPQFIFQYYEEEERQRGNFPDRFSGHQFPNYSSELNVNALLLGDSALYLCASSFLGQGETQYFGPGTRLLVL.

This clone was detected a few times. Its ends do not fully match the called genes, so a read error is possible. J is TRBJ1-5 and V is TRBV2, with a weak D call TRBD1 (6 bases). The CDR3 totals 15 residues. Per germline, CDR1 SNHLY and CDR2 FYNNEI. CDR3 region: CATSRQANSNQPQHF. DNA for the CDR3: TGTGCCACCAGTAGACAGGCAAATAGCAATCAGCCCCAGCATTTT.

This clone has a handful of counts. The chain is built from TRBV11-2 and TRBJ1-3, with D maybe TRBD1 (5 bases). The germline CDR1 and CDR2 sequences are SGHAT and FQNNGV. CDR3 length: 13 amino acids. V lost 4 bases, J lost 9 bases, and 13 bases lay in between. CDR3 sequence: CASSSGRGGTIYF. In DNA, the CDR3 is TGTGCCAGCAGCTCTGGCCGTGGGGGCACCATATATTTT.

The genes are TRBV16 and TRBJ2-7; unclear D gene. This CDR3 comprises 13 residues. Trimming pared 6 bases from V and 8 bases from J, leaving 17 bases between. Germline CDR1 is KGHSY and CDR2 is FQNENV. The CDR3: CASSDVSKFKQYF. The CDR3 DNA is TGTGCCAGCAGTGACGTCAGTAAATTCAAGCAGTACTTC.

The genes are TRBV28 and TRBJ2-7; D may be TRBD1 (5 bases). The CDR3 is made up of 12 amino acids. Looked up from germline, CDR1 is MDHEN and CDR2 is SYDVKM. With 7 bases removed from V and 2 bases from J, the gap between germline ends came to 9 bases. Here the CDR3 reads CASIGAAYEQYF. The CDR3 region has the DNA TGTGCCAGCATAGGGGCCGCCTACGAGCAGTACTTC.

The chain combines TRBV12-5 with TRBJ2-3, with 8 bases aligning to TRBD2. The CDR3 spans 14 residues. Germline CDR1 is LGHNT and CDR2 is FRNRAP. The V gene end was trimmed by 6 bases and the J gene end by 6 bases; junction bases not matched to a gene: 8. As DNA, the CDR3 is TGTGCTAGTGGCGTTAGCGGGGCAGGCGATACGCAGTATTTT. This encodes CASGVSGAGDTQYF.